The 8 T cell receptor beta chains below were found in one sample sequenced in a study of T cell responses to AZD1222 COVID-19 vaccine. The data were produced by immunoSEQ multiplex PCR, yet TCRdb's version contains in-frame clones alone and is incomplete. The sample consists of some 100,000 clones, 91% of them appearing once. The sample here was peripheral blood, taken on day 0 of AZD1222 vaccination. These TCRs come from an adult in good health.

V and J are TRBV3-1 (or the pseudogene TRBV3-2) and TRBJ1-1; D not resolved. Germline-derived CDR1 and CDR2 are LGHDT and YNNKEL (reference sequence). The V end was cut by 2 bases, the J end by 4 bases, with 8 bases between. This CDR3 region has 13 residues. The CDR3 sequence is CASSQYMATEAFF. CDR3 DNA sequence: TGTGCCAGCAGCCAATACATGGCCACTGAAGCTTTCTTT.

This chain uses TRBV18 with TRBJ2-5, with D possibly matching TRBD2 (5 bases). Germline values: CDR1 KGHSH, CDR2 LQKENI. Trimming pared 2 bases from V and 1 base from J, leaving 11 bases between. The length of the CDR3 is 15 residues. The CDR3 DNA reads as TGTGCCAGCTCACCAAGAGGGTCCGTCCAAGAGACCCAGTACTTC. It yields the protein CASSPRGSVQETQYF.

The chain couples TRBV5-4 to TRBJ1-4; D gene uncertain. The germline V and J ends were trimmed by 2 bases and 5 bases, with 7 bases remaining between them. The CDR3 is 13 residues long. Germline V lookup: CDR1 SGHNT, CDR2 YYREEE (reference sequence). CDR3 coding DNA: TGTGCCAGCAGCTTTAGTGGGAATGAAAAACTGTTTTTT. Protein: CASSFSGNEKLFF.

This clone was recorded only once. This rearrangement joins TRBV11-2 to TRBJ1-2; D is uncertain. V lost 0 bases and J lost 4, with 9 bases in between. The CDR3 extends over 14 amino acids. The germline V gene has CDR1 SGHAT and CDR2 FQNNGV. CDR3 sequence reads: CASSLEATIYGYTF. CDR3 bases: TGTGCCAGCAGCTTAGAGGCTACGATCTATGGCTACACCTTC.

The chain combines TRBV18 with TRBJ2-5; D call uncertain. V lost 3 bases, J lost 4 bases, and 12 bases lay in between. This CDR3 region has 14 residues. Germline CDR1 and CDR2: KGHSH and LQKENI. CDR3 residues: CASSPVAMGETQYF. CDR3 bases: TGTGCCAGCTCACCGGTAGCTATGGGAGAGACCCAGTACTTC.

The rearrangement uses TRBV6-5 and TRBJ1-2; tentative D call: TRBD1 (5 bases). The CDR3 consists of 15 residues. The germline CDR1 and CDR2 sequences are MNHEY and SVGAGI. The V end was cut by 7 bases, the J end by 0 bases, with 15 bases between. CDR3 region: CASNLEGLANYGYTF. The CDR3 DNA sequence: TGTGCCAGCAACTTGGAGGGGTTAGCTAACTATGGCTACACCTTC.

The chain is built from TRBV5-1 and TRBJ2-3; D not resolved. There are 12 residues in the CDR3. Germline CDR1 reads SGHRS; CDR2 reads YFSETQ. V was shortened by 7 bases and J by 0 bases, with 6 bases between the two germline ends. CDR3 nucleotides: TGCGCCAGCGGGCCTAGCACAGATACGCAGTATTTT. Translated: CASGPSTDTQYF. Variable domain in full (rest from reference TRBV5-1 and TRBJ2-3): KAGVTQTPRYLIKTRGQQVTLSCSPISGHRSVSWYQQTPGQGLQFLFEYFSETQRNKGNFPGRFSGRQFSNSRSEMNVSTLELGDSALYLCASGPSTDTQYFGPGTRLTVL.

The J gene is TRBJ1-6, the V gene TRBV5-6; D ambiguous. Germline CDR1 is SGHDT and CDR2 is YYEEEE. Trimming shortened V by 3 bases and J by 0 bases, and 13 bases separated the two germline ends. The CDR3 runs to 17 residues. In DNA form, the CDR3 reads TGTGCCAGCAGCTCTTCAAGTGGGAGCTCCTATAATTCACCCCTCCACTTT. This codes for CASSSSSGSSYNSPLHF.